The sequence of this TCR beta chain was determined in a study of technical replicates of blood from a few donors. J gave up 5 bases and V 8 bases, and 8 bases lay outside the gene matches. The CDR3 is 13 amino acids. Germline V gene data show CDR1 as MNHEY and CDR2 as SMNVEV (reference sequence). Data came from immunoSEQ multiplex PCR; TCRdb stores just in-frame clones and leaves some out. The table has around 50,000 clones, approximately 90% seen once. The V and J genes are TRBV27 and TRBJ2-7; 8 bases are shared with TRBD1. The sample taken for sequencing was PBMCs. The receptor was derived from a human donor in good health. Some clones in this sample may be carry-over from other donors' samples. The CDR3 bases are TGTGCCAGCCTTAACCCCAGGGGGCACGAGCAGTACTTC. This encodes CASLNPRGHEQYF.